The 30 T cell receptor beta chains below come from one sample, sequenced in a study of blood T cell repertoires in COVID-19. Profiling relied on immunoSEQ multiplex PCR, and the TCRdb table lists in-frame clones only, not all of them. The sample consists of 250,000 to 350,000 clones, approximately 88% of them appearing once. The sequenced sample consisted of peripheral blood. Source of these receptors: a human donor with COVID-19, enrolled during active disease. The donor label of this sample is uncertain.

This rearrangement joins TRBV7-9 to TRBJ1-3, with D possibly TRBD1 on 5 matching bases. CDR1 is SEHNR and CDR2 is FQNEAQ in the germline V gene (reference sequence). CDR3 length: 13 amino acids. The V end was cut by 2 bases, the J end by 8 bases, with 10 bases between. The CDR3 nucleotides read TGTGCCAGCAGCTTATTGACAGTAGACACCATATATTTT. Its protein product is CASSLLTVDTIYF.

The V gene is TRBV29-1, the J gene TRBJ2-7; the D gene is possibly TRBD2 (6 bases). The CDR3 runs 14 residues. CDR1 is SQVTM and CDR2 is ANQGSEA in the germline V gene. V lost 7 bases, J lost 0 bases, and 16 bases lay in between. CDR3 coding DNA: TGCAGCGCTGGTCCAGGCGGGACCTCCTACGAGCAGTACTTC. Its protein product is CSAGPGGTSYEQYF.

The chain employs TRBV5-1 and TRBJ1-4, with D tentatively TRBD1 (6 bases). CDR1 and CDR2 from the germline V gene are SGHRS and YFSETQ. The V gene lost 1 base and the J gene lost 8 bases, with 12 bases spanning the gap. The CDR3 is 14 residues long. CDR3 residues: CASSLQGTREKLFF. The CDR3 DNA reads as TGCGCCAGCAGCTTGCAGGGGACGAGAGAAAAACTGTTTTTT.

The table lists this clone with a count of one. The gene calls are TRBV27 and TRBJ2-7, with 8 bases fitting TRBD1. The CDR3 loop spans 17 amino acids. From germline, CDR1 is MNHEY and CDR2 SMNVEV (reference sequence). The V segment lost 7 bases and the J segment 4 bases; nucleotides outside the gene matches: 18. The CDR3 DNA is TGTGCCAGCACCGCCTGGGGACCTCCGGGACAGGCTTACGAGCAGTACTTC. Its protein product is CASTAWGPPGQAYEQYF.

The rearrangement links TRBV29-1 to TRBJ2-2; TRBD2 is a possible D gene (6 bases). V dropped 2 bases and J dropped 4 bases, with 11 bases sitting between them. The germline gives CDR1 SQVTM, CDR2 ANQGSEA. The CDR3 totals 14 residues. CDR3: CSVEHLGGTGELFF. The CDR3, as DNA: TGCAGCGTTGAACACCTGGGGGGCACCGGGGAGCTGTTTTTT.

For this clone: The same CDR3 can be traced to other DNA sequences in this sample. The chain recombines TRBV19 with TRBJ2-1, with D perhaps matching TRBD2 (5 bases). The CDR3 extends over 14 amino acids. The germline V gene has CDR1 LNHDA and CDR2 SQIVND (reference sequence). V lost 3 bases and J 1 base, leaving 7 bases between the germline ends. CDR3 sequence: CASSIRGSYNEQFF. DNA of the CDR3: TGTGCCAGTAGTATCCGGGGTTCCTACAATGAGCAGTTCTTC.

CDR3 loop: CASSLMAGKNTGELFF. The CDR3 DNA reads as TGTGCCAGCAGCTTAATGGCGGGAAAGAACACCGGGGAGCTGTTTTTT. The rearrangement uses TRBV7-3 and TRBJ2-2; perhaps TRBD2 as D (6 bases). Per the germline V gene, CDR1 is SGHTA and CDR2 is FQGTGA. The CDR3 consists of 16 residues. V was shortened by 1 base and J by 1 base, with 10 bases between the two germline ends.

The chain couples TRBV10-3 to TRBJ2-7; 11 bases map to TRBD1. The CDR3 loop spans 14 amino acids. V lost 0 bases to trimming and J lost 9 bases; unmatched junction nucleotides: 4. Germline-derived CDR1 and CDR2 are ENHRY and SYGVKD. CDR3 nucleotides: TGTGCCATCAGTGAGTCGGGGACAGGGGGAGTGCAGTACTTC. Translation: CAISESGTGGVQYF.

This clone was seen more than once but under ten times. This chain connects TRBV6-2 or TRBV6-3 to TRBJ2-1, with 8 bases lining up with TRBD2. Germline V gene lookup returns CDR1 MNHEY and CDR2 SVGEGT. The V and J ends lost 1 base and 4 bases, in that order; junction bases with no gene match: 9. The CDR3 is 17 residues long. CDR3 bases: TGTGCCAGCAGTTACTGGCCCCGGGCTAGCGGGTACAATGAGCAGTTCTTC. Its translation is CASSYWPRASGYNEQFF.

J is TRBJ2-3 and V is TRBV28; 8 positions agree with TRBD2. Germline V gives CDR1 MDHEN, CDR2 SYDVKM. After removal of 7 bases from V and 6 bases from J, the junction contained 9 bases not matched to a gene. The CDR3 is 14 amino acids. The CDR3 DNA sequence: TGTGCCAGCATCCCGGCGGGAGGATTGGATACGCAGTATTTT. Translated, it gives CASIPAGGLDTQYF. Using reference TRBV28 and TRBJ2-3 for the parts outside the CDR3, the full variable domain is DVKVTQSSRYLVKRTGEKVFLECVQDMDHENMFWYRQDPGLGLRLIYFSYDVKMKEKGDIPEGYSVSREKKERFSLILESASTNQTSMYLCASIPAGGLDTQYFGPGTRLTVL.

The V and J genes are TRBV27 and TRBJ1-2; D perhaps matches TRBD1 (5 bases). CDR1 is MNHEY, CDR2 SMNVEV, per germline (reference sequence). Trimming left V 5 bases short and J 3 bases short, with 13 bases between. The CDR3 extends over 14 amino acids. CDR3 in amino acids: CASSSAGYDYGYTF. The CDR3 DNA follows: TGTGCCAGCAGTAGCGCAGGGTATGACTATGGCTACACCTTC.

The chain has TRBV10-1 and TRBJ2-3; D is perhaps TRBD2 (5 bases). The CDR3 covers 15 residues. Germline lookup yields CDR1 WNHNN and CDR2 SYGVQD (reference sequence). V was cut by 0 bases and J by 1 base, with 8 bases left in between. CDR3 nucleotides: TGCGCCAGCAGTGAGTCAGGCGGGCGCACAGATACGCAGTATTTT. Translation gives CASSESGGRTDTQYF.

The chain joins TRBV5-1 to TRBJ1-2, with TRBD1 as a possible D gene (6 bases). Germline values: CDR1 SGHRS, CDR2 YFSETQ. The ends were cut back, 1 base at V and 6 bases at J, with 10 bases in the middle. This CDR3 comprises 13 residues. Here the CDR3 reads CASSLTGRDGYTF. Here the CDR3 DNA reads TGCGCCAGCAGCTTGACAGGGAGGGATGGCTACACCTTC.

The chain uses TRBV24-1 and TRBJ2-2, with 9 bases aligning to TRBD1. This CDR3 is 15 amino acids long. V was pared by 3 bases and J by 9 bases, with 7 bases of the junction left unmatched. The germline gives CDR1 KGHDR, CDR2 SFDVKD. The CDR3 protein is CATSDPGQGSWELFF. The DNA of the CDR3 is TGTGCCACCAGTGATCCTGGACAGGGGTCCTGGGAGCTGTTTTTT.

This sequence joins TRBV19 and TRBJ2-2; 11 nucleotides align to TRBD1. The junction had 4 bases not matched to a gene; V was cut back by 5 bases and J by 5 bases. Germline assignment: CDR1 LNHDA and CDR2 SQIVND (reference sequence). The CDR3 consists of 15 residues. The CDR3 DNA reads TGTGCCAGTAGTCCCGGGACAGGGGGAACCGGGGAGCTGTTTTTT. Its translation is CASSPGTGGTGELFF.

The chain carries TRBV7-3 and TRBJ1-1; TRBD1 matches at 8 bases. Germline trimming cut 5 bases from V and 1 base from J; bases unmatched to any gene: 3. CDR3 length: 14 residues. Germline V CDR1 and CDR2: SGHTA, FQGTGA. This CDR3 reads CASSRGQGNTEAFF. The CDR3 DNA follows: TGTGCCAGCAGCCGCGGACAGGGGAACACTGAAGCTTTCTTT.

The CDR3 reads CASSLRDGSGEKLFF. The CDR3 DNA reads as TGTGCCAGTAGCTTGCGGGATGGGTCGGGGGAAAAACTGTTTTTT. The chain uses TRBV19 and TRBJ1-4; D uncertain. Germline loops: CDR1 LNHDA, CDR2 SQIVND (reference sequence). The germline V and J ends were trimmed by 6 bases and 8 bases, with 19 bases remaining between them. The CDR3 spans 15 residues.

The V and J genes are TRBV11-2 and TRBJ2-5; no clear D. V was trimmed by 6 bases and J by 5 bases, leaving 16 bases between them. Germline V gene lookup returns CDR1 SGHAT and CDR2 FQNNGV. This CDR3 region has 14 residues. The CDR3 bases are TGTGCCAGCAGTCAGCAGAGTCCCAGGGAGACCCAGTACTTC. Its protein product is CASSQQSPRETQYF.

This chain uses TRBV4-3 with TRBJ2-7; 8 bases fit TRBD1. The CDR3 is 16 residues long. The V gene end was trimmed by 3 bases and the J gene end by 0 bases; junction bases not matched to a gene: 7. Looked up from germline, CDR1 is LGHNA and CDR2 is YSLEER. The CDR3 region has the DNA TGCGCCAGCAGCCACGGGACAGGCGAATACTCCTACGAGCAGTACTTC. Its translation: CASSHGTGEYSYEQYF.

V gene TRBV13 combines with J gene TRBJ2-7; 7 nucleotides agree with TRBD2. Looked up from germline, CDR1 is PRHDT and CDR2 is FYEKMQ (reference sequence). V lost 5 bases and J lost 3; bases outside the gene matches: 4. The CDR3 totals 13 residues. CDR3 nucleotides: TGTGCCAGCAGCCCCGGGACTAACTACGAGCAGTACTTC. This gives the protein CASSPGTNYEQYF.

The count of this clone is one. The rearrangement links TRBV6-5 to TRBJ2-2; 7 nucleotides align to TRBD2. After removal of 7 bases from V and 0 bases from J, the junction contained 5 bases not matched to a gene. CDR3 size: 15 residues. The germline CDR1 and CDR2 sequences are MNHEY and SVGAGI. CDR3 in DNA: TGTGCCAGCAAAAGAGGGACTACGAACACCGGGGAGCTGTTTTTT. Translated, it gives CASKRGTTNTGELFF.

A note on this clone: The sample carries other DNA sequences with the same CDR3. The rearrangement links TRBV18 to TRBJ2-7; 11 nucleotides line up with TRBD2. Germline V gene sequence: CDR1 KGHSH, CDR2 LQKENI. Trimming at V came to 0 bases and at J to 3 bases, leaving 1 base not matched to a gene. The CDR3 runs to 15 residues. The CDR3 bases are TGTGCCAGCTCACCACCCCTAGCGGGAGGCTACGAGCAGTACTTC. Translated: CASSPPLAGGYEQYF.

This chain links TRBV29-1 with TRBJ1-5; D is perhaps TRBD1 (5 bases). In germline, CDR1 is SQVTM, CDR2 ANQGSEA. The CDR3 is 14 residues long. Trimming pared 6 bases from V and 2 bases from J, leaving 14 bases between. In nucleotides, the CDR3 is TGCAGCGTGGGGGGGGGATCGGGCAATCAGCCCCAGCATTTT. The encoded protein is CSVGGGSGNQPQHF.

The V and J genes are TRBV19 and TRBJ2-6, with TRBD2 identical over 14 bases. CDR3 length: 17 residues. Germline V lookup: CDR1 LNHDA, CDR2 SQIVND (reference sequence). V was clipped by 5 bases and J by 1 base; unmatched bases: 1. The CDR3 loop is CASSGTSGRSGANVLTF. For the CDR3, the DNA is TGTGCCAGTAGTGGGACTAGCGGGAGATCTGGGGCCAACGTCCTGACTTTC.

This chain links TRBV30 with TRBJ2-5; 9 bases align to TRBD1. This CDR3 region has 16 residues. V was clipped by 1 base and J by 2 bases; unmatched bases: 8. Germline V gives CDR1 GTSNPN, CDR2 SVGIG (reference sequence). CDR3 nucleotide sequence: TGTGCCTGGAGTGGGAAAGGACAGGGGATTCAAGAGACCCAGTACTTC. Translation: CAWSGKGQGIQETQYF. Variable domain in full (rest from reference TRBV30 and TRBJ2-5): SQTIHQWPATLVQPVGSPLSLECTVEGTSNPNLYWYRQAAGRGLQLLFYSVGIGQISSEVPQNLSASRPQDRQFILSSKKLLLSDSGFYLCAWSGKGQGIQETQYFGPGTRLLVL.

The gene calls are TRBV10-1 and TRBJ2-7; 7 nucleotides match TRBD1. Unmatched junction bases numbered 5, after V lost 3 bases and J lost 3 bases. Germline values: CDR1 WNHNN, CDR2 SYGVQD (reference sequence). The CDR3 is 14 residues long. As DNA, the CDR3 is TGCGCCAGCAGTGACCATGACAGGGTCTACGAGCAGTACTTC. Translating it yields CASSDHDRVYEQYF.

This chain uses TRBV28 with TRBJ2-5; D possibly corresponds to TRBD2 (5 bases). V lost 9 bases and J 7 bases, leaving 12 bases between the germline ends. Germline CDR1 is MDHEN and CDR2 is SYDVKM. CDR3 length: 11 amino acids. The CDR3 here is CASGGVSTQYF. The CDR3 DNA is TGTGCCAGTGGAGGTGTCTCGACCCAGTACTTC.

In its sample, this clone was seen once. The rearrangement links TRBV5-6 to TRBJ1-3, with TRBD1 as a possible D gene (6 bases). CDR3 length: 14 residues. Germline CDR1 SGHDT, CDR2 YYEEEE. V dropped 4 bases and J dropped 4 bases, with 12 bases sitting between them. CDR3 coding DNA: TGTGCCAGCAGCCTGGGGGCAGTCGGAAACACCATATATTTT. The encoded protein is CASSLGAVGNTIYF.

The gene calls are TRBV19 and TRBJ1-2; 8 bases agree with TRBD1. Germline assignment: CDR1 LNHDA and CDR2 SQIVND (reference sequence). The CDR3 runs 15 residues. V shed 5 bases and J 7 bases; nucleotides not matched to a gene: 12. The CDR3 protein is CASSLTSGQVGGYTF. Written as DNA, the CDR3 is TGTGCCAGTAGTCTGACATCGGGACAGGTCGGTGGCTACACCTTC.

With respect to this clone: The sample holds other DNA sequences that translate to the same CDR3. The gene calls are TRBV15 and TRBJ1-5; D is ambiguous. Germline-derived CDR1 and CDR2 are LNHNV and YYDKDF (reference sequence). The length of the CDR3 is 14 residues. Trimming pared 1 base from V and 2 bases from J, leaving 6 bases between. The CDR3 spells CATSRGGGNQPQHF. As DNA, the CDR3 is TGTGCCACCAGCAGAGGTGGAGGCAATCAGCCCCAGCATTTT.